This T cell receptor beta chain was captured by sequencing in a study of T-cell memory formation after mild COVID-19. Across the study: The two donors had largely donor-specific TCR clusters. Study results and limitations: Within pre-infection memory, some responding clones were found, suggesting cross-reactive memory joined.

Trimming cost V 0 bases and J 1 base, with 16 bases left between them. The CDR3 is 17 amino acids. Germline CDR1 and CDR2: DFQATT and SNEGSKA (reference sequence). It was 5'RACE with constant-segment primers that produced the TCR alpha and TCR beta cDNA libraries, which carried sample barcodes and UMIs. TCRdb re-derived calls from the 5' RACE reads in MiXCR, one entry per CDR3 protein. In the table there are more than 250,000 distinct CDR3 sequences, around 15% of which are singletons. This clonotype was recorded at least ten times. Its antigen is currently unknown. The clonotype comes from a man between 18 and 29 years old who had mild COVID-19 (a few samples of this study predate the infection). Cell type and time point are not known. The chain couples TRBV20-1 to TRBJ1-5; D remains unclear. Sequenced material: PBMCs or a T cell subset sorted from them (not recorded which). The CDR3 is CSAREGRGIVSNQPQHF. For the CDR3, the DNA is TGCAGTGCTAGAGAGGGTCGAGGGATCGTCAGCAATCAGCCCCAGCATTTT.